In its sample, the clone carrying this T cell receptor (beta chain) was seen a few times. This specimen comes from a study of blood T cell repertoires in COVID-19. Study context: Collection of acute and convalescent COVID-19 samples took place in the United States, Italy and Spain.

Sequenced by immunoSEQ multiplex PCR; TCRdb stores in-frame clones only, minus some. The sample records 100,000 to 130,000 clones, roughly 85% being singletons. This TCR derives from a human donor in a cohort sampled during active COVID-19. The sample taken for sequencing was peripheral blood.

CDR3 sequence (DNA): TGTGCCAGCAGGCGACAGGTCCACACTGAAGCTTTCTTT. The encoded protein is CASRRQVHTEAFF. The rearrangement links TRBV28 to TRBJ1-1; tentative D call: TRBD1 (6 bases). Germline CDR1 MDHEN, CDR2 SYDVKM. Trimming cost V 6 bases and J 3 bases, with 11 bases left between them. The CDR3 spans 13 residues.